These T cell receptor beta chains were read from a single sample in a study of shared clonotypes between healthy human individuals. Using immunoSEQ multiplex PCR, the repertoire was profiled, and TCRdb retains in-frame clones only, with some absent. The table has 2 million to 3 million clones, under 95% seen once. Input material: naive CD4+ T cells from PBMCs. These receptors came from a young man in good health. Some clones in this sample may be carry-over from other donors' samples. The CDR3 runs from the conserved cysteine through the conserved F or W. A D gene is named only where the DNA matches it firmly. Some rows have no size entry. The others give once, few or many, or a class for an expanded clone.

v_call: TRBV28
clone_size: .
d_call: TRBD1
j_call: TRBJ2-2
cdr3_aa: CASSLIGTVNTGELFF
cdr3_nt: TGTGCCAGCAGTTTGATCGGGACAGTGAACACCGGGGAGCTGTTTTTT

v_call: TRBV28
clone_size: .
d_call: .
j_call: TRBJ2-5
cdr3_aa: CASSPTGGQETQYF
cdr3_nt: TGTGCCAGCAGCCCGACAGGTGGCCAAGAGACCCAGTACTTC

v_call: TRBV19
clone_size: .
d_call: .
j_call: TRBJ2-1
cdr3_aa: CASSIRSNEQFF
cdr3_nt: TGTGCCAGTAGTATCCGATCGAATGAGCAGTTCTTC

v_call: TRBV18
clone_size: .
d_call: TRBD2
j_call: TRBJ2-1
cdr3_aa: CASSPELAALSYNEQFF
cdr3_nt: TGTGCCAGCTCACCCGAACTAGCGGCTCTCTCCTACAATGAGCAGTTCTTC

v_call: TRBV19
clone_size: .
d_call: .
j_call: TRBJ2-2
cdr3_aa: CASTSGSGYTGELFF
cdr3_nt: TGTGCCAGTACCTCGGGATCGGGGTACACCGGGGAGCTGTTTTTT

v_call: TRBV4-2
clone_size: .
d_call: .
j_call: TRBJ1-3
cdr3_aa: CASSQEVERGSGNTIYF
cdr3_nt: TGTGCCAGCAGCCAAGAGGTCGAGCGGGGCTCTGGAAACACCATATATTTT

v_call: TRBV6-1
clone_size: .
d_call: .
j_call: TRBJ2-3
cdr3_aa: CASMRDGGTDTQYF
cdr3_nt: TGTGCCAGCATGCGGGATGGGGGCACAGATACGCAGTATTTT

v_call: TRBV7-6
clone_size: .
d_call: .
j_call: TRBJ2-3
cdr3_aa: CASSLRATLTDTQYF
cdr3_nt: TGTGCCAGCAGCTTAAGGGCTACTCTCACAGATACGCAGTATTTT

v_call: TRBV28
clone_size: .
d_call: .
j_call: TRBJ2-6
cdr3_aa: CATGGWGPSSGANVLTF
cdr3_nt: TGTGCCACCGGCGGGTGGGGGCCCTCATCTGGGGCCAACGTCCTGACTTTC

v_call: TRBV7-5
clone_size: .
d_call: .
j_call: TRBJ1-2
cdr3_aa: CASSVGYGYTF
cdr3_nt: TGTGCCAGCAGCGTCGGCTATGGCTACACCTTC

v_call: TRBV27
clone_size: .
d_call: .
j_call: TRBJ1-4
cdr3_aa: CASSLFTSTNEKLFF
cdr3_nt: TGTGCCAGCAGTTTATTCACCTCAACTAATGAAAAACTGTTTTTT

v_call: TRBV28
clone_size: .
d_call: .
j_call: TRBJ2-3
cdr3_aa: CASSLGRYTDTQYF
cdr3_nt: TGTGCCAGCAGCCTGGGACGGTACACAGATACGCAGTATTTT

v_call: TRBV6-1
clone_size: .
d_call: TRBD1
j_call: TRBJ2-3
cdr3_aa: CASSGTGGANTQYF
cdr3_nt: TGTGCCAGCAGCGGGACAGGGGGAGCTAATACGCAGTATTTT

v_call: TRBV5-1
clone_size: .
d_call: TRBD2
j_call: TRBJ2-3
cdr3_aa: CASSLETSGRAGTDTQYF
cdr3_nt: TGCGCCAGCAGCTTGGAGACTAGCGGGAGGGCCGGGACAGATACGCAGTATTTT

v_call: TRBV5-1
clone_size: .
d_call: .
j_call: TRBJ1-4
cdr3_aa: CASRRPDSYNEKLFF
cdr3_nt: TGCGCCAGCAGGCGACCTGACTCTTACAATGAAAAACTGTTTTTT

v_call: TRBV7-2
clone_size: .
d_call: .
j_call: TRBJ2-5
cdr3_aa: CASSVKLGSQYF
cdr3_nt: TGTGCCAGCAGCGTAAAGCTAGGCTCCCAGTACTTC

v_call: TRBV28
clone_size: .
d_call: .
j_call: TRBJ2-7
cdr3_aa: CASKLQGAPYEQYF
cdr3_nt: TGTGCCAGCAAGCTACAGGGTGCGCCCTACGAGCAGTACTTC

v_call: TRBV28
clone_size: .
d_call: .
j_call: TRBJ2-7
cdr3_aa: CASSLLGVYEQYF
cdr3_nt: TGTGCCAGCAGCCTGCTGGGCGTCTACGAGCAGTACTTC

v_call: TRBV19
clone_size: .
d_call: .
j_call: TRBJ2-3
cdr3_aa: CASRGYTQYF
cdr3_nt: TGTGCCAGTAGGGGGTATACGCAGTATTTT

v_call: TRBV20-1
clone_size: .
d_call: .
j_call: TRBJ1-1
cdr3_aa: CSARPLTEAFF
cdr3_nt: TGCAGTGCTAGACCGCTCACTGAAGCTTTCTTT

v_call: TRBV30
clone_size: .
d_call: .
j_call: TRBJ2-3
cdr3_aa: CAWRKGRNTDTQYF
cdr3_nt: TGTGCCTGGAGGAAGGGGCGCAACACAGATACGCAGTATTTT

v_call: TRBV29-1
clone_size: .
d_call: TRBD1
j_call: TRBJ1-2
cdr3_aa: CSASIQGDRDHGYTF
cdr3_nt: TGCAGCGCCTCAATCCAGGGGGACAGGGATCATGGCTACACCTTC

v_call: TRBV5-1
clone_size: .
d_call: .
j_call: TRBJ1-1
cdr3_aa: CASSLVWPSENTEAFF
cdr3_nt: TGCGCCAGCAGCTTGGTCTGGCCGAGCGAGAACACTGAAGCTTTCTTT

v_call: TRBV7-2
clone_size: .
d_call: .
j_call: TRBJ1-6
cdr3_aa: CASSFTAAPLHF
cdr3_nt: TGTGCCAGCAGCTTCACGGCGGCGCCCCTCCACTTT

v_call: TRBV15
clone_size: .
d_call: .
j_call: TRBJ2-2
cdr3_aa: CATSALQGPGELFF
cdr3_nt: TGTGCCACCAGCGCCCTACAGGGCCCCGGGGAGCTGTTTTTT

v_call: TRBV4-1
clone_size: once
d_call: .
j_call: TRBJ2-1
cdr3_aa: CASSLPSVRDNEQFF
cdr3_nt: TGCGCCAGCAGCCTCCCTTCAGTCAGGGACAATGAGCAGTTCTTC

v_call: TRBV19
clone_size: .
d_call: .
j_call: TRBJ1-4
cdr3_aa: CASSIARGEKLFF
cdr3_nt: TGTGCCAGTAGTATCGCCAGGGGTGAAAAACTGTTTTTT

v_call: TRBV6-6
clone_size: .
d_call: .
j_call: TRBJ1-5
cdr3_aa: CASRPGLDSNQPQHF
cdr3_nt: TGTGCCAGCAGACCAGGATTGGATAGCAATCAGCCCCAGCATTTT

v_call: TRBV2
clone_size: .
d_call: TRBD1
j_call: TRBJ2-1
cdr3_aa: CASRRGDSVNNEQFF
cdr3_nt: TGTGCCAGCAGAAGAGGGGACAGCGTTAACAATGAGCAGTTCTTC

v_call: TRBV27
clone_size: .
d_call: TRBD1
j_call: TRBJ1-2
cdr3_aa: CASSLWAGGYGYTF
cdr3_nt: TGTGCCAGCAGTTTATGGGCAGGGGGCTATGGCTACACCTTC

v_call: TRBV2
clone_size: .
d_call: TRBD2
j_call: TRBJ2-5
cdr3_aa: CASSGLAGVQTQYF
cdr3_nt: TGTGCCAGCAGTGGTCTAGCGGGAGTGCAGACCCAGTACTTC

v_call: TRBV28
clone_size: .
d_call: TRBD2
j_call: TRBJ2-7
cdr3_aa: CASSRTSTASYEQYF
cdr3_nt: TGTGCCAGCAGTCGGACTAGCACCGCGTCCTACGAGCAGTACTTC

v_call: TRBV7-2
clone_size: .
d_call: .
j_call: TRBJ2-1
cdr3_aa: CASSLWGNEQFF
cdr3_nt: TGTGCCAGCAGCTTATGGGGGAATGAGCAGTTCTTC

v_call: TRBV7-9
clone_size: .
d_call: TRBD2
j_call: TRBJ2-1
cdr3_aa: CASSFTAGPPRNEQFF
cdr3_nt: TGTGCCAGCAGCTTTACAGCGGGACCCCCTCGGAATGAGCAGTTCTTC

v_call: TRBV6-4
clone_size: .
d_call: .
j_call: TRBJ2-7
cdr3_aa: CASSQDCPEQYF
cdr3_nt: TGTGCCAGCAGCCAAGATTGTCCCGAGCAGTACTTC

v_call: TRBV29-1
clone_size: .
d_call: .
j_call: TRBJ1-1
cdr3_aa: CSVQGRAYTEAFF
cdr3_nt: TGCAGCGTTCAGGGCCGTGCCTACACTGAAGCTTTCTTT

v_call: TRBV6-5
clone_size: .
d_call: .
j_call: TRBJ2-7
cdr3_aa: CASSYSRAGYEQYF
cdr3_nt: TGTGCCAGCAGTTACTCCCGGGCAGGCTACGAGCAGTACTTC

v_call: TRBV6-1
clone_size: .
d_call: TRBD2
j_call: TRBJ2-5
cdr3_aa: CASLALGGGETQYF
cdr3_nt: TGTGCCAGTCTCGCTCTTGGGGGGGGAGAGACCCAGTACTTC

v_call: TRBV7-2
clone_size: .
d_call: TRBD1
j_call: TRBJ2-5
cdr3_aa: CASSPSPGTGGETQYF
cdr3_nt: TGTGCCAGCAGCCCAAGTCCCGGGACAGGGGGCGAAACCCAGTACTTC

v_call: TRBV6-5
clone_size: .
d_call: TRBD2
j_call: TRBJ2-7
cdr3_aa: CASSYSGLASHEQYF
cdr3_nt: TGTGCCAGCAGTTACTCGGGACTAGCCTCCCACGAGCAGTACTTC

v_call: TRBV9
clone_size: .
d_call: .
j_call: TRBJ2-3
cdr3_aa: CASSAPTGRQWQYF
cdr3_nt: TGTGCCAGCAGCGCGCCGACCGGGCGTCAGTGGCAGTATTTT

v_call: TRBV7-2
clone_size: .
d_call: TRBD2
j_call: TRBJ2-1
cdr3_aa: CASSLARLAGPPYNEQFF
cdr3_nt: TGTGCCAGCAGCTTAGCCCGGCTAGCGGGACCTCCCTACAATGAGCAGTTCTTC

v_call: TRBV5-6
clone_size: .
d_call: .
j_call: TRBJ2-5
cdr3_aa: CASSLGQGGETQYF
cdr3_nt: TGTGCCAGCAGCTTGGGCCAGGGCGGAGAGACCCAGTACTTC

v_call: TRBV30
clone_size: .
d_call: TRBD1
j_call: TRBJ2-7
cdr3_aa: CAWSALQGTSGVQYF
cdr3_nt: TGTGCCTGGAGTGCCTTACAGGGGACCTCCGGGGTACAGTACTTC

v_call: TRBV5-3
clone_size: .
d_call: .
j_call: TRBJ1-1
cdr3_aa: CARSLVRF
cdr3_nt: TGTGCCAGAAGCTTGGTCCGTTTT

v_call: TRBV5-1
clone_size: .
d_call: .
j_call: TRBJ1-1
cdr3_aa: CASSPGGQPNTEAFF
cdr3_nt: TGCGCCAGCAGCCCGGGTGGACAGCCCAACACTGAAGCTTTCTTT

v_call: TRBV7-2
clone_size: .
d_call: .
j_call: TRBJ2-1
cdr3_aa: CASSLAVVNEQFF
cdr3_nt: TGTGCCAGCAGCTTAGCGGTGGTCAATGAGCAGTTCTTC

v_call: TRBV5-4
clone_size: .
d_call: TRBD1
j_call: TRBJ2-7
cdr3_aa: CASSLDRGSEQYF
cdr3_nt: TGTGCCAGCAGCTTAGACAGGGGATCCGAGCAGTACTTC

v_call: TRBV2
clone_size: .
d_call: .
j_call: TRBJ2-1
cdr3_aa: CASRPDSEQFF
cdr3_nt: TGTGCCAGCAGGCCCGACTCTGAGCAGTTCTTC